Below, one T cell receptor (beta chain) is given with its context. Clones were sequenced by immunoSEQ multiplex PCR, and TCRdb holds only the in-frame ones, with some missing. Here the sample spans 150,000 to 250,000 clones, around 80% being singletons. This sample was taken from a study of blood T cell repertoires in COVID-19. V was cut by 6 bases and J by 4 bases, with 10 bases left in between. The CDR3 is made up of 13 amino acids. Germline V gives CDR1 SGDLS, CDR2 YYNGEE. This TCR was recovered from a human donor with acute or convalescent COVID-19. The donor label of this sample is uncertain. The sequencing input was peripheral blood. The V gene is TRBV9, the J gene TRBJ2-2, with a weak D call TRBD2 (6 bases). The CDR3 DNA follows: TGTGCCAGCAACCGGGACTTCACCGGGGAGCTGTTTTTT. Its translation: CASNRDFTGELFF. The full variable domain, with the rest looked up from reference TRBV9 and TRBJ2-2, is DSGVTQTPKHLITATGQRVTLRCSPRSGDLSVYWYQQSLDQGLQFLIQYYNGEERAKGNILERFSAQQFPDLHSELNLSSLELGDSALYFCASNRDFTGELFFGEGSRLTVL.